Sequencing of this T cell receptor beta chain was carried out in a study of blood T cell repertoires in COVID-19. Study background: COVID-19 samples, acute and convalescent, were from the United States, Italy and Spain. PBMCs, B-cell-depleted T cells, or T cells were the source of the cDNA or gDNA that made up the material.

Per the germline V gene, CDR1 is SGDLS and CDR2 is YYNGEE. The length of the CDR3 is 13 residues. Trimming removed 5 bases at V and 7 bases at J, with 13 bases between. In the original processing: Reference gene primer amplification in the assay estimated nucleated cell counts. Clones were read by immunoSEQ multiplex PCR, and TCRdb kept only the in-frame ones, dropping some. The V and J calls and clone size were taken over from that table, and D and trimming were inferred from the DNA. This sample has around 500,000 clones, with 70% to 90% found just once. The chain uses TRBV9 and TRBJ2-1; D perhaps matches TRBD2 (5 bases). Sequences were obtained from PBMCs or T cells enriched from blood (not recorded which). The TCR was taken from a woman aged 55-75 years who had recovered from COVID-19. The CDR3 sequence: CASSAGLLNEQFF. In DNA form, the CDR3 reads TGTGCCAGCAGTGCCGGACTTCTGAATGAGCAGTTCTTC.